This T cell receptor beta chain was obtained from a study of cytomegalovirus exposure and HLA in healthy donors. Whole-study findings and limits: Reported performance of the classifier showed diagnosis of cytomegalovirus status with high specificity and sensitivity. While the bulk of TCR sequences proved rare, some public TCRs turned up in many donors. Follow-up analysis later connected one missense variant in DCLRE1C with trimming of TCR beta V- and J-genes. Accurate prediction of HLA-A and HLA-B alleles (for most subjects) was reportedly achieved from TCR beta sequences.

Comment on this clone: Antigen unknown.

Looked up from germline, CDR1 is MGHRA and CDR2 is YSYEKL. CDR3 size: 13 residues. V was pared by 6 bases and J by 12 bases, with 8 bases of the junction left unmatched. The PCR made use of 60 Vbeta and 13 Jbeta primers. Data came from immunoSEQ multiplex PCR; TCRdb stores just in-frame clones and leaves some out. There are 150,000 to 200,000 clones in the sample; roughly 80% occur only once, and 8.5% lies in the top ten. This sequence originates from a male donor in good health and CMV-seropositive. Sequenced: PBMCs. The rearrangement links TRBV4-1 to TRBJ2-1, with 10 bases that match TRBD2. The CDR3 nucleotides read TGCGCCAGCAGTAGTAGCGGGGGGAGTGTGCAGTTCTTC. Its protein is CASSSSGGSVQFF.